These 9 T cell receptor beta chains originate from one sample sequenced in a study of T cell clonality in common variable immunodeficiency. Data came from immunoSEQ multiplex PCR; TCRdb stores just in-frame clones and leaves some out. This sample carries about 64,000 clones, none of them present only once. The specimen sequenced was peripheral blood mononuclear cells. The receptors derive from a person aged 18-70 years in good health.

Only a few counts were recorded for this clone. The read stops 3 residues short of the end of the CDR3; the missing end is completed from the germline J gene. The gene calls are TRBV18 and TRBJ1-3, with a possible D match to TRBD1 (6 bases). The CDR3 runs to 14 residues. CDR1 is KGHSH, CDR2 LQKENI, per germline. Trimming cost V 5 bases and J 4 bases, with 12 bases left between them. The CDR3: CASSTGTQGNTIYF. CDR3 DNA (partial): TGTGCCAGCTCAACCGGGACACAGGGAAACACC.

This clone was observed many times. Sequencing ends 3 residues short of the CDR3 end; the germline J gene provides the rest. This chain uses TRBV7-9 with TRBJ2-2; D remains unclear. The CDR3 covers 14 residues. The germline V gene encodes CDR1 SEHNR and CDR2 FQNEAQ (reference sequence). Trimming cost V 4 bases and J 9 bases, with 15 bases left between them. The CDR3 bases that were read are TGTGCCAGCAGCTACACGGCCGACTCCCGGGAG. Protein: CASSYTADSRE. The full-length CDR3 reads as CASSYTADSRELFF. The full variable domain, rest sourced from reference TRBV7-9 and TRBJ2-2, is DTGVSQNPRHKITKRGQNVTFRCDPISEHNRLYWYRQTLGQGPEFLTYFQNEAQLEKSRLLSDRFSAERPKGSFSTLEIQRTEQGDSAMYLCASSYTADSRELFFGEGSRLTVL.

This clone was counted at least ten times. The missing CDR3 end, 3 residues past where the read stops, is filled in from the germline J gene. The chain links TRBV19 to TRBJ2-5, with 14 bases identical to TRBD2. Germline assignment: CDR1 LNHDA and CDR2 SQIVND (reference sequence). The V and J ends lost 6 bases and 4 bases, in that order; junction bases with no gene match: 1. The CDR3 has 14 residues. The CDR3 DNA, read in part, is TGTGCCAGTAGCGGACTAGCGGGGGGAGAGACC. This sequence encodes CASSGLAGGET. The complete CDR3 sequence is CASSGLAGGETQYF.

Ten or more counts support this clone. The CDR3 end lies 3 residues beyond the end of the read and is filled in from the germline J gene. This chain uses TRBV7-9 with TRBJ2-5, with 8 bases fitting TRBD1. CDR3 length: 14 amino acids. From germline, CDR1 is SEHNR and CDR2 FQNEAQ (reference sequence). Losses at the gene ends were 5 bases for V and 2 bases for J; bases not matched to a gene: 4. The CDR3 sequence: CASSGRQGQETQYF. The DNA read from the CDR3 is TGTGCCAGCAGCGGACGACAGGGGCAAGAGACC.

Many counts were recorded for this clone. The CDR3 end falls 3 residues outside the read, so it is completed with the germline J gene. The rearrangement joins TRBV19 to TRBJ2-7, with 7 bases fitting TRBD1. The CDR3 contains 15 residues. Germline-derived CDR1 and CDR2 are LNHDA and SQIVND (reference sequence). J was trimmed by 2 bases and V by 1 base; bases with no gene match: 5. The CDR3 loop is CASSIGLGQTYEQYF. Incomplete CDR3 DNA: TGTGCCAGTAGTATAGGACTGGGACAGACCTACGAG.

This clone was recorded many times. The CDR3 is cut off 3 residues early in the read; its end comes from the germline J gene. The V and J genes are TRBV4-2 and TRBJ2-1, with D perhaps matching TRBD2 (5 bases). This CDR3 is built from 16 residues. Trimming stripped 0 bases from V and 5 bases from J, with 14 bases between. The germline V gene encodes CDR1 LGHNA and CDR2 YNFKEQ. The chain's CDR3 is CASSQESGGSNNEQFF. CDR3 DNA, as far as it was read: TGTGCCAGCAGCCAAGAGTCTGGCGGGTCCAACAATGAG.

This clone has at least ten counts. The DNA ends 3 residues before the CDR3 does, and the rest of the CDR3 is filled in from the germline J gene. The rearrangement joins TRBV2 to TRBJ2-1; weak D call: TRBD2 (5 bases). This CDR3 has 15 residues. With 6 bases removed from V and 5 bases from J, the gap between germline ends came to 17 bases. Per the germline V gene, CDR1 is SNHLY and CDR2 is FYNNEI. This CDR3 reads CASRPLPTNNNEQFF. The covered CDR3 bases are TGTGCCAGCAGACCCCTCCCGACTAACAACAATGAG.

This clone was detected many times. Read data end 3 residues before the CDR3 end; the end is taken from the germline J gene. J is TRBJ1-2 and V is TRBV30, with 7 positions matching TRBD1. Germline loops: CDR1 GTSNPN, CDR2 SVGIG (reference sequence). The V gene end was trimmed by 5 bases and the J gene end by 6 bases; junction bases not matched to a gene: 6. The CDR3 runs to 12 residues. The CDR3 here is CAWSQGGHGYTF. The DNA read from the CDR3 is TGTGCCTGGTCGCAGGGGGGCCATGGC.

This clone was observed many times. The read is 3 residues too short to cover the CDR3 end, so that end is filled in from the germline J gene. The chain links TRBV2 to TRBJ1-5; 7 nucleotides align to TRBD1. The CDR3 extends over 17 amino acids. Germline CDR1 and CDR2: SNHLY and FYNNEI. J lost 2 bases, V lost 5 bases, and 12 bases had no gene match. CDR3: CASSRTGPEYGNQPQHF. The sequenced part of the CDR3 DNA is TGTGCCAGCAGTCGGACAGGTCCCGAGTACGGCAATCAGCCC. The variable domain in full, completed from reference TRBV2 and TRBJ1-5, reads EPEVTQTPSHQVTQMGQEVILRCVPISNHLYFYWYRQILGQKVEFLVSFYNNEISEKSEIFDDQFSVERPDGSNFTLKIRSTKLEDSAMYFCASSRTGPEYGNQPQHFGDGTRLSIL.